Listed below are T cell receptor beta chains from one sample, sequenced in a study of T cell responses to AZD1222 COVID-19 vaccine. Clones were read by immunoSEQ multiplex PCR, and TCRdb kept only the in-frame ones, dropping some. The sample lists 85,000 to 90,000 clones, roughly 90% occurring once. Sequenced here: peripheral blood, sampled on day 0 of AZD1222 vaccination. The receptor source for this set is an adult in good health. The conserved cysteine and the conserved F or W are not part of the CDR3 here.

V: TRBV7-9
J: TRBJ1-4
length: 12
CDR3: ASSFRDIGEKLF

V: TRBV29-1
J: TRBJ1-2
length: 11
CDR3: SGETGGSAGYT

V: TRBV7-9
J: TRBJ2-7
length: 12
CDR3: ASSSTRNHYEQY

V: TRBV19
J: TRBJ1-1
length: 11
CDR3: ASNPQRNTEAF

V: TRBV25-1
J: TRBJ2-5
length: 13
CDR3: ASSEPGTVFETQY

V: TRBV14
J: TRBJ2-3
length: 15
CDR3: ASSQDIVQQGRDTQY

V: TRBV19
J: TRBJ1-2
length: 10
CDR3: ASTNRNIGYT

V: TRBV19
J: TRBJ2-7
length: 13
CDR3: ASSTLGLAGDEQY

V: TRBV13
J: TRBJ1-4
length: 13
CDR3: ASSPSGQTNEKLF

V: TRBV30
J: TRBJ2-7
length: 9
CDR3: AWSLDGEQY

V: TRBV28
J: TRBJ1-2
length: 14
CDR3: ASGVLGQGAFEGYT

V: TRBV28
J: TRBJ2-2
length: 12
CDR3: ASSLPRAVGELF

V: TRBV7-2
J: TRBJ1-5
length: 12
CDR3: ASSWTGAAQPQH

V: TRBV10-3
J: TRBJ2-1
length: 10
CDR3: AISESEHEQF

V: TRBV3-1/TRBV3-2
J: TRBJ1-5
length: 13
CDR3: ASSQDGGGNQPQH

V: TRBV28
J: TRBJ1-2
length: 14
CDR3: ASRPYGMGGPYGYT

V: TRBV27
J: TRBJ2-2
length: 13
CDR3: ASSASGRYTGELF

V: TRBV5-1
J: TRBJ2-7
length: 11
CDR3: ASSLGGLIEQY

V: TRBV6-5
J: TRBJ1-4
length: 13
CDR3: ASRLTGQGREKLF

V: TRBV24-1
J: TRBJ2-3
length: 14
CDR3: ATSDFGEGSTDTQY

V: TRBV29-1
J: TRBJ2-7
length: 9
CDR3: SVGGTYEQY

V: TRBV21-1
J: TRBJ2-3
length: 13
CDR3: ASSKWREGTDTQY

V: TRBV6-5
J: TRBJ2-2
length: 13
CDR3: ASSTRDRNTGELF

V: TRBV12-3/TRBV12-4
J: TRBJ2-5
length: 11
CDR3: ASSFWQKETQY

V: TRBV27
J: TRBJ2-7
length: 14
CDR3: ASSLSGQGFFYEQY

V: TRBV7-9
J: TRBJ1-2
length: 16
CDR3: ASSLDSPGTGPLGSYT

V: TRBV7-2
J: TRBJ1-5
length: 12
CDR3: ASSLGRTNQPQH